One and the same sample provided the 27 T cell receptor beta chains below, sequenced in a study of OX40 agonist ivuxolimab in advanced cancers. Clones were read by immunoSEQ multiplex PCR, and TCRdb kept only the in-frame ones, dropping some. The table records 65,000 to 85,000 clones, roughly 90% of them present only once. The specimen comprised CD4+ or CD8+ T cells sorted from blood, sampled in a trial of the OX40 agonist ivuxolimab. The receptors derive from an adult with an advanced solid tumor such as melanoma, head and neck, liver or kidney cancer.

J is TRBJ2-7 and V is TRBV5-5; 14 bases are a match to TRBD2. This CDR3 has 16 amino acids. V shed 0 bases and J 4 bases; nucleotides not matched to a gene: 3. From germline, CDR1 is SGHKS and CDR2 YYEKEE (reference sequence). The CDR3 reads CASSLVGLAGAYEQYF. DNA for the CDR3: TGTGCCAGCAGCTTGGTGGGACTAGCGGGAGCGTACGAGCAGTACTTC.

The rearrangement joins TRBV7-2 to TRBJ2-5; D call uncertain. The CDR3 loop spans 14 amino acids. Germline assignment: CDR1 SGHTA and CDR2 FQGNSA. V was cut by 1 base and J by 1 base, with 7 bases left in between. For the CDR3, the DNA is TGTGCCAGCAGCTTAGGACCTATCCAAGAGACCCAGTACTTC. Translating gives CASSLGPIQETQYF. Full variable domain (outside the CDR3, taken from reference TRBV7-2 and TRBJ2-5): GAGVSQSPSNKVTEKGKDVELRCDPISGHTALYWYRQSLGQGLEFLIYFQGNSAPDKSGLPSDRFSAERTGGSVSTLTIQRTQQEDSAVYLCASSLGPIQETQYFGPGTRLLVL.

The V call is TRBV2, the J call TRBJ1-3, with no clear D. The CDR3 has 15 residues. Deletions cut 6 bases from V and 2 bases from J, with 14 bases between. Germline lookup yields CDR1 SNHLY and CDR2 FYNNEI. CDR3 in DNA: TGTGCCAGCAGCGAGGCGGCTAGAGCTGGAAACACCATATATTTT. Its protein is CASSEAARAGNTIYF.

The J gene is TRBJ1-5, the V gene TRBV10-3; 7 bases map to TRBD1. This CDR3 region has 16 residues. The germline V gene encodes CDR1 ENHRY and CDR2 SYGVKD. After removal of 6 bases from V and 4 bases from J, the junction contained 12 bases not matched to a gene. CDR3 sequence reads: CAISRDRQGGNQPQHF. In nucleotides, the CDR3 is TGTGCCATCAGCCGGGACCGACAGGGTGGTAATCAGCCCCAGCATTTT.

The chain has TRBV6-1 and TRBJ2-3, with D perhaps being TRBD1 or TRBD2 (6 bases each). The CDR3 spans 16 residues. Deletions cut 0 bases from V and 7 bases from J, with 17 bases between. In germline, CDR1 is MNHNS, CDR2 SASEGT. CDR3 loop: CASSEASGGAKNTQYF. In nucleotides, the CDR3 is TGTGCCAGCAGTGAAGCGTCCGGGGGCGCGAAGAATACGCAGTATTTT.

V gene TRBV30 combines with J gene TRBJ2-7, with D possibly called TRBD1 or TRBD2 (7 bases each). The germline CDR1 and CDR2 sequences are GTSNPN and SVGIG (reference sequence). The CDR3 has 17 amino acids. V was cut by 0 bases and J by 3 bases, with 21 bases left in between. CDR3 amino acids: CAWSVQGGRGVYYEQYF. In DNA form, the CDR3 reads TGTGCCTGGAGTGTTCAGGGGGGCCGGGGGGTTTACTACGAGCAGTACTTC.

The V call is TRBV5-4, the J call TRBJ2-1; D might be TRBD1 or TRBD2, each matching 7 bases. CDR1 and CDR2 (germline): SGHNT, YYREEE (reference sequence). The CDR3 sequence is 17 residues long. Trimming took 4 bases from V and 3 from J, leaving 20 bases between them. CDR3 loop: CASSPGGRVMDYNEQFF. CDR3 in DNA: TGTGCCAGCAGCCCAGGGGGGAGGGTAATGGACTACAATGAGCAGTTCTTC. Complete variable domain (other parts from reference TRBV5-4 and TRBJ2-1): ETGVTQSPTHLIKTRGQQVTLRCSSQSGHNTVSWYQQALGQGPQFIFQYYREEENGRGNFPPRFSGLQFPNYSSELNVNALELDDSALYLCASSPGGRVMDYNEQFFGPGTRLTVL.

This rearrangement joins TRBV18 to TRBJ2-5; D not resolved. The germline gives CDR1 KGHSH, CDR2 LQKENI. V lost 6 bases, J lost 2 bases, and 10 bases lay in between. The length of the CDR3 is 13 residues. The CDR3 loop is CASSRDIQETQYF. CDR3 nucleotide sequence: TGTGCCAGCTCGCGCGACATACAAGAGACCCAGTACTTC.

CDR3 bases: TGCGCCAGCAGTGAGTCGAAGGGACAGAACACTGAAGCTTTCTTT. This codes for CASSESKGQNTEAFF. This sequence joins TRBV10-1 and TRBJ1-1; possible D gene TRBD1, 6 bases. CDR3 length equals 15 residues. Germline values: CDR1 WNHNN, CDR2 SYGVQD (reference sequence). V was trimmed by 0 bases and J by 1 base, leaving 9 bases between them.

This clone was seen more than once but under ten times. This chain joins TRBV7-3 and TRBJ2-1; a weak D match, TRBD1 (6 bases). The CDR3 loop spans 14 amino acids. The germline V gene has CDR1 SGHTA and CDR2 FQGTGA. Trimming cost V 7 bases and J 10 bases, with 20 bases left between them. CDR3 nucleotides: TGTGCCAGCAACGACGAGGGGGTCTCGGGCGAGCAGTTCTTC. This encodes CASNDEGVSGEQFF.

The chain carries TRBV5-1 and TRBJ2-5, with 9 bases fitting TRBD1. The germline V gene encodes CDR1 SGHRS and CDR2 YFSETQ. V gave up 3 bases and J gave up 1 base; unmatched junction bases: 7. The CDR3 consists of 16 residues. For the CDR3, the DNA is TGCGCCAGCAGCTCTCCGGGACAGGGACTCCAAGAGACCCAGTACTTC. Translated, it gives CASSSPGQGLQETQYF. Filled out from reference TRBV5-1 and TRBJ2-5, the complete variable domain reads KAGVTQTPRYLIKTRGQQVTLSCSPISGHRSVSWYQQTPGQGLQFLFEYFSETQRNKGNFPGRFSGRQFSNSRSEMNVSTLELGDSALYLCASSSPGQGLQETQYFGPGTRLLVL.

The V and J genes are TRBV10-1 and TRBJ2-5; unclear D gene. The germline gives CDR1 WNHNN, CDR2 SYGVQD (reference sequence). The CDR3 totals 14 residues. V gave up 0 bases and J gave up 2 bases, with 7 bases separating them. The DNA of the CDR3 is TGCGCCAGCAGTGAGTCAGGGCAGCAAGAGACCCAGTACTTC. As protein: CASSESGQQETQYF.

The gene calls are TRBV30 and TRBJ2-5, with 8 nucleotides matching TRBD2. This CDR3 has 14 amino acids. From germline, CDR1 is GTSNPN and CDR2 SVGIG (reference sequence). The ends lost 2 bases at V and 4 bases at J; junction bases unmatched: 6. For the CDR3, the DNA is TGTGCCTGGAGTCGTGGACTAGCTGGAGAGACCCAGTACTTC. Translated: CAWSRGLAGETQYF. The full variable domain, completed using reference TRBV30 and TRBJ2-5, is SQTIHQWPATLVQPVGSPLSLECTVEGTSNPNLYWYRQAAGRGLQLLFYSVGIGQISSEVPQNLSASRPQDRQFILSSKKLLLSDSGFYLCAWSRGLAGETQYFGPGTRLLVL.

J is TRBJ1-1 and V is TRBV10-1; D not certain. From germline, CDR1 is WNHNN and CDR2 SYGVQD (reference sequence). Trimming shortened V by 6 bases and J by 0 bases, and 8 bases separated the two germline ends. The CDR3 contains 13 residues. The CDR3 DNA is TGCGCCAGCAGCCTCGATGTGAACACTGAAGCTTTCTTT. This sequence encodes CASSLDVNTEAFF.

This clone is a singleton in its sample. The chain uses TRBV18 and TRBJ1-3; D unresolved. The V end lost 1 base, the J end lost 3 bases, and 7 bases lay between the germline ends. CDR1 is KGHSH, CDR2 LQKENI, per germline. The CDR3 is 14 amino acids. DNA of the CDR3: TGTGCCAGCTCACCACGCACAGTTGGAAACACCATATATTTT. Amino acid sequence: CASSPRTVGNTIYF.

The V and J genes are TRBV6-1 and TRBJ1-2; maybe TRBD1 (6 bases). Germline V gene lookup returns CDR1 MNHNS and CDR2 SASEGT. The CDR3 runs 14 residues. Trimming cost V 3 bases and J 5 bases, with 13 bases left between them. CDR3 DNA: TGTGCCAGCAGTGATTACAGGAGGGGGTATGGCTACACCTTC. Encoded protein: CASSDYRRGYGYTF.

The chain is built from TRBV11-2 and TRBJ1-1, with 9 positions matching TRBD1. V gave up 11 bases and J gave up 0 bases; unmatched junction bases: 10. Germline V lookup: CDR1 SGHAT, CDR2 FQNNGV. This CDR3 region has 15 residues. CDR3 nucleotide sequence: TGTGCCCTATCCTGGGACAGGGCTTTGAACACTGAAGCTTTCTTT. Translated, it gives CALSWDRALNTEAFF.

The chain carries TRBV6-4 and TRBJ2-3; 7 positions agree with TRBD1. V lost 6 bases to trimming and J lost 2 bases; unmatched junction nucleotides: 5. The germline gives CDR1 MRHNA, CDR2 SNTAGT. The CDR3 is 14 residues long. CDR3 amino acids: CASRLDRATDTQYF. The CDR3 bases are TGTGCCAGCAGATTAGACAGGGCCACAGATACGCAGTATTTT.

The CDR3 coding sequence is TGTGCCAGCAGCTTGGAGGCCCAGGGTCTGGGAGTAGCCAAAAACATTCAGTACTTC. It specifies CASSLEAQGLGVAKNIQYF. The V gene is TRBV12-1, the J gene TRBJ2-4. TRBV12-1 is annotated as a pseudogene. This CDR3 is 19 amino acids long.

This sequence joins TRBV30 and TRBJ1-5; D unresolved. This CDR3 has 15 residues. CDR1 is GTSNPN, CDR2 SVGIG, per germline (reference sequence). Deletions cut 2 bases from V and 4 bases from J, with 15 bases between. CDR3 loop: CAWSRTMGKNQPQHF. The CDR3, as DNA: TGTGCCTGGAGTCGGACGATGGGGAAGAATCAGCCCCAGCATTTT.

This clone has a single count. V and J are TRBV5-1 and TRBJ2-5; D is undetermined. This CDR3 comprises 12 residues. The germline gives CDR1 SGHRS, CDR2 YFSETQ. V dropped 2 bases and J dropped 5 bases, with 7 bases sitting between them. The CDR3 reads CASSLVGETQYF. For the CDR3, the DNA is TGCGCCAGCAGCTTAGTGGGGGAGACCCAGTACTTC.

The V gene is TRBV4-1, the J gene TRBJ2-5; D gene ambiguous. Trimming stripped 1 base from V and 5 bases from J, with 17 bases between. Germline V CDR1 and CDR2: MGHRA, YSYEKL. The CDR3 totals 16 residues. DNA for the CDR3: TGCGCCAGCAGCCAAGTCGGATCCGGGTTAAGGGAGACCCAGTACTTC. Translated, it gives CASSQVGSGLRETQYF.

The chain joins TRBV5-5 to TRBJ2-7; D perhaps matches TRBD1 (7 bases). Trimming stripped 1 base from V and 4 bases from J, with 21 bases between. Germline values: CDR1 SGHKS, CDR2 YYEKEE (reference sequence). The CDR3 is made up of 17 amino acids. CDR3 in amino acids: CASSLSREAGQKYEQYF. The DNA of the CDR3 is TGTGCCAGCAGCTTGAGTAGGGAGGCGGGACAGAAGTACGAGCAGTACTTC.

The chain combines TRBV5-1 with TRBJ2-1; the match to TRBD1 covers 8 bases. V lost 2 bases, J lost 8 bases, and 3 bases stayed unmatched. In germline, CDR1 is SGHRS, CDR2 YFSETQ. This CDR3 has 13 residues. The CDR3 is CASSFQGADEQFF. For the CDR3, the DNA is TGCGCCAGCAGCTTTCAGGGGGCGGATGAGCAGTTCTTC.

The chain employs TRBV30 and TRBJ1-4; 7 nucleotides align to TRBD1. This CDR3 is built from 13 residues. V lost 1 base, J lost 7 bases, and 3 bases stayed unmatched. Germline assignment: CDR1 GTSNPN and CDR2 SVGIG (reference sequence). CDR3 in DNA: TGTGCCTGGAGTGGACAGGGTGGTGAAAAACTGTTTTTT. Translating it yields CAWSGQGGEKLFF.

This chain connects TRBV7-9 to TRBJ1-3; D ambiguous. CDR1 and CDR2 from the germline V gene are SEHNR and FQNEAQ (reference sequence). V dropped 11 bases and J dropped 3 bases, with 14 bases sitting between them. This CDR3 has 13 amino acids. The CDR3 DNA reads TGTGCCTGCCAGAAATCGAATGGAAACACCATATATTTT. As protein: CACQKSNGNTIYF.

This chain uses TRBV5-1 with TRBJ1-5; TRBD1 matches 7 bases. The germline V gene has CDR1 SGHRS and CDR2 YFSETQ. The trim removed 2 bases at V and 4 bases at J, leaving 6 bases unmatched. The CDR3 contains 15 residues. DNA for the CDR3: TGCGCCAGCAGCTTAACAGGGGAGGGAAATCAGCCCCAGCATTTT. It specifies CASSLTGEGNQPQHF.